These 8 T cell receptor beta chains originate from one sample sequenced in a study of T-cell reconstitution after alpha-beta-depleted transplantation in children. TCRbeta library preparation incorporated unique molecular identifiers. MiXCR was run by TCRdb on the PCR reads, yielding one entry per CDR3 protein. In the table there are roughly 790,000 distinct CDR3 sequences, around 15% of which are singletons. Sample: PBMCs, mostly from graft donor cells, taken 360 days after TCRalphabeta/CD19-depleted stem cell transplant. The receptor set was obtained from a male patient between 10 and 17 years old who had a stem cell transplant for acute lymphoblastic leukemia, so the T cells may come from the graft donor.

This clonotype was observed at least ten times. The rearrangement joins TRBV5-1 to TRBJ2-1; tentatively, D is TRBD2 (6 bases). The CDR3 extends over 20 amino acids. Germline V gene sequence: CDR1 SGHRS, CDR2 YFSETQ. Between the trimmed V and J ends, which lost 0 bases and 0 bases, there was a span of 22 bases. CDR3 sequence: CASSLAGTGALKSSYNEQFF. CDR3 sequence (DNA): TGCGCCAGCAGCTTGGCAGGGACTGGAGCCCTCAAAAGCTCCTACAATGAGCAGTTCTTC. Supplemented by reference TRBV5-1 and TRBJ2-1, the full variable domain reads KAGVTQTPRYLIKTRGQQVTLSCSPISGHRSVSWYQQTPGQGLQFLFEYFSETQRNKGNFPGRFSGRQFSNSRSEMNVSTLELGDSALYLCASSLAGTGALKSSYNEQFFGPGTRLTVL.

The rearrangement uses TRBV5-4 and TRBJ2-3; 10 positions match TRBD2. The CDR3 is 15 residues long. V dropped 4 bases and J dropped 7; count of bases not matched to a gene: 9. Germline V lookup: CDR1 SGHNT, CDR2 YYREEE (reference sequence). CDR3 protein: CASSLGPSGSNTQYF. CDR3 sequence (DNA): TGTGCCAGCAGCCTGGGGCCTAGCGGGAGTAATACGCAGTATTTT.

This chain links TRBV20-1 with TRBJ2-7; D is undetermined. V was pared by 7 bases and J by 2 bases, with 12 bases between. CDR3 size: 12 residues. The germline V gene has CDR1 DFQATT and CDR2 SNEGSKA (reference sequence). The CDR3: CSELHGAYEQYF. CDR3 nucleotides: TGCAGTGAGCTCCACGGAGCCTACGAGCAGTACTTC.

This clonotype appeared a few times. This chain connects TRBV12-3 or TRBV12-4 to TRBJ1-1; D may be TRBD1 (5 bases). V lost 6 bases to trimming and J lost 0 bases, with 11 bases between them. This CDR3 is 14 amino acids long. CDR3 DNA: TGTGCCAGCAGGGTTGGGACGGTGAACACTGAAGCTTTCTTT. Translation gives CASRVGTVNTEAFF.

The chain couples TRBV10-3 to TRBJ2-7; D might be TRBD2 (5 bases). This CDR3 has 16 amino acids. V lost 6 bases and J lost 5, with 23 bases in between. Germline CDR1 and CDR2: ENHRY and SYGVKD. Here the CDR3 DNA reads TGTGCCATCAGCTCCAATCTAGCCTCCGGGCTCCACGAGCAGTACTTC. It is translated as CAISSNLASGLHEQYF.

This clonotype was picked up a small number of times. The chain recombines TRBV29-1 with TRBJ1-2; D is unclear. This CDR3 region has 12 residues. Trimming shortened V by 6 bases and J by 7 bases, and 15 bases separated the two germline ends. Looked up from germline, CDR1 is SQVTM and CDR2 is ANQGSEA. The CDR3 spells CSVVTVAVGYTF. CDR3 DNA: TGCAGCGTAGTGACGGTCGCGGTTGGCTACACCTTC.

The CDR3 here is CASSVGPINQPQHF. CDR3 sequence (DNA): TGTGCCAGCAGCGTAGGGCCGATCAATCAGCCCCAGCATTTT. The chain couples TRBV9 to TRBJ1-5; no clear D gene. The germline V gene has CDR1 SGDLS and CDR2 YYNGEE. V lost 0 bases, J lost 3 bases, and 7 bases lay in between. This CDR3 comprises 14 residues.

The chain carries TRBV20-1 and TRBJ2-7; weak D call: TRBD1 (6 bases). The germline gives CDR1 DFQATT, CDR2 SNEGSKA (reference sequence). This CDR3 has 13 amino acids. In nucleotides, the CDR3 is TGCATTCCCGCCGACAGGAGGCCCTACGAGCAGTACTTC. Protein: CIPADRRPYEQYF.